Reported below is one T cell receptor beta chain. The sample is drawn from a study of blood T cell repertoires in COVID-19. Overall study context: The United States, Italy and Spain supplied acute and convalescent COVID-19 samples. The cDNA or gDNA used as material had been derived from T cells, B-cell-depleted T cells, or PBMCs.

Original processing notes: Nucleated cell counts were estimated from reference gene primer amplification. Libraries were prepared by immunoSEQ multiplex PCR; TCRdb keeps only in-frame clonotypes and omits some of them. V and J calls and clone size are copied from that table; D and trimming were computed from the DNA. The table records 73,000 or so clones, 65% to 85% of them present only once. Sequences were obtained from peripheral blood. The origin of this receptor is a woman aged 60-75 years with acute or convalescent COVID-19.

For the CDR3, the DNA is TGTGCCAGCAGCGTAGAGGACAATGGAAACACCATATATTTT. Amino acid sequence: CASSVEDNGNTIYF. The genes are TRBV9 and TRBJ1-3, with TRBD1 as a possible D gene (5 bases). CDR3 size: 14 residues. V dropped 0 bases and J dropped 3 bases, with 7 bases sitting between them. In germline, CDR1 is SGDLS, CDR2 YYNGEE.